These 7 T cell receptor beta chains share one sample of origin, sequenced in a study of control samples from healthy donors and cancer patients. TCRdb keeps only in-frame clones here, not all; method: immunoSEQ multiplex PCR. Here the sample spans about 69,000 clones, 75% to 90% being singletons. The sample comprised PBMCs. The receptors were gathered from a woman in her forties or fifties with lung cancer.

V is TRBV9 and J is TRBJ1-1; D gene uncertain. The CDR3 sequence is 15 residues long. Germline values: CDR1 SGDLS, CDR2 YYNGEE. The ends were cut back, 3 bases at V and 1 base at J, with 13 bases in the middle. The CDR3 loop is CASSGPPPQNTEAFF. Here the CDR3 DNA reads TGTGCCAGCAGCGGTCCCCCTCCACAGAACACTGAAGCTTTCTTT.

V is TRBV4-3 and J is TRBJ1-4; no reliable D call. The CDR3 runs 15 residues. Trimming stripped 0 bases from V and 0 bases from J, with 5 bases between. Looked up from germline, CDR1 is LGHNA and CDR2 is YSLEER. Written as DNA, the CDR3 is TGCGCCAGCAGCCAAGACCCTGCAACTAATGAAAAACTGTTTTTT. Translated, it gives CASSQDPATNEKLFF.

This sequence joins TRBV5-1 and TRBJ1-2; a possible D gene is TRBD1 (6 bases). V was cut by 0 bases and J by 4 bases, with 10 bases left in between. The CDR3 spans 14 residues. Germline CDR1 SGHRS, CDR2 YFSETQ. CDR3 DNA sequence: TGCGCCAGCAGCTTGGACGGGGGCGCCTATGGCTACACCTTC. As protein: CASSLDGGAYGYTF.

The CDR3 loop reads CASSQGQKRFF. The CDR3 DNA sequence: TGTGCCAGCAGCCAAGGGCAGAAGCGGTTCTTC. This rearrangement joins TRBV3-1 (or the pseudogene TRBV3-2) to TRBJ2-1; unclear D gene. CDR3 size: 11 residues. V was trimmed by 1 base and J by 15 bases, leaving 10 bases between them. Germline-derived CDR1 and CDR2 are LGHDT and YNNKEL (reference sequence).

This chain connects TRBV10-2 to TRBJ1-3; D is perhaps TRBD1 (5 bases). CDR1 and CDR2 from the germline V gene are WSHSY and SAAADI. Trimming stripped 3 bases from V and 4 bases from J, with 10 bases between. The CDR3 is 14 residues long. The CDR3 spells CASSEGRGGNTIYF. The CDR3 bases are TGCGCCAGCAGTGAAGGGAGGGGAGGAAACACCATATATTTT.

This chain links TRBV5-6 with TRBJ2-2; D is unclear. This CDR3 region has 17 residues. The germline V and J ends were trimmed by 4 bases and 2 bases, with 18 bases remaining between them. The germline gives CDR1 SGHDT, CDR2 YYEEEE. The CDR3 reads CASSLGWANTNTGELFF. The DNA of the CDR3 is TGTGCCAGCAGCCTGGGCTGGGCGAACACCAACACCGGGGAGCTGTTTTTT. The full variable domain, with the rest looked up from reference TRBV5-6 and TRBJ2-2, is DAGVTQSPTHLIKTRGQQVTLRCSPKSGHDTVSWYQQALGQGPQFIFQYYEEEERQRGNFPDRFSGHQFPNYSSELNVNALLLGDSALYLCASSLGWANTNTGELFFGEGSRLTVL.

The chain employs TRBV6-4 and TRBJ1-5; a possible D gene is TRBD1 (6 bases). The CDR3 has 17 amino acids. CDR1 and CDR2 from the germline V gene are MRHNA and SNTAGT. Trimming took 0 bases from V and 0 from J, leaving 12 bases between them. The CDR3: CASSDSGQNYSNQPQHF. The CDR3 region has the DNA TGTGCCAGCAGTGACTCTGGACAGAACTATAGCAATCAGCCCCAGCATTTT.